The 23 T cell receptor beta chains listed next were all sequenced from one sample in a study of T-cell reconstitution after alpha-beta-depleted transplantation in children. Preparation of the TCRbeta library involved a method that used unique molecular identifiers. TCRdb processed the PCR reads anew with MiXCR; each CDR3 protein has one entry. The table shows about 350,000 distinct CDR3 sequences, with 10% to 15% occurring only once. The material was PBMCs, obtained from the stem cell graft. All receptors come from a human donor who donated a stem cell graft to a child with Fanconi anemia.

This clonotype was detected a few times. In nucleotides, the CDR3 is TGTGCCAGCAGCTCCGGACGGATGAAGAGCTATGGCTACACCTTC. Its translation is CASSSGRMKSYGYTF. The chain carries TRBV11-2 and TRBJ1-2; D gene unclear. Germline V gene sequence: CDR1 SGHAT, CDR2 FQNNGV. The CDR3 runs 15 residues. The germline V and J ends were trimmed by 4 bases and 4 bases, with 16 bases remaining between them.

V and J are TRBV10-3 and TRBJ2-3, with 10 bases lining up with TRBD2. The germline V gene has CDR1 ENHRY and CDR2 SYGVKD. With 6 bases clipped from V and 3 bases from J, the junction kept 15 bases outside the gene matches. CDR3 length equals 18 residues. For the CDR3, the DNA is TGTGCCATCAGCATCGAGCCCGCCCTAGCGGGGGCAACAGATACGCAGTATTTT. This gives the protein CAISIEPALAGATDTQYF.

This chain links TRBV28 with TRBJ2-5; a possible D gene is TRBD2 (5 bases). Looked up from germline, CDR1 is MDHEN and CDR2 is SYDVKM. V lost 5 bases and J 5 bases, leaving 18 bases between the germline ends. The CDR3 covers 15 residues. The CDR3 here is CASSPPRRIGETQYF. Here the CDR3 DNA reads TGTGCCAGCAGTCCCCCTAGGAGGATAGGGGAGACCCAGTACTTC.

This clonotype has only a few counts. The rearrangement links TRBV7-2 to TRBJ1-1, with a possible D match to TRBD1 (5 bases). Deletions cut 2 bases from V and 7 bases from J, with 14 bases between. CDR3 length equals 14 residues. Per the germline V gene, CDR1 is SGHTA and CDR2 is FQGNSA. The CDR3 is CASSLSVGGGEAFF. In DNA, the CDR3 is TGTGCCAGCAGCTTATCGGTCGGTGGGGGTGAAGCTTTCTTT.

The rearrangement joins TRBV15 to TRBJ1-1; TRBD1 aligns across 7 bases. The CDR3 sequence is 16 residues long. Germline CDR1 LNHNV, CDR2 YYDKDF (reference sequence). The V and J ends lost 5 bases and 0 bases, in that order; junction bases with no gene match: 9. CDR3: CATSGGSRGMNTEAFF. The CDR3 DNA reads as TGTGCCACCAGCGGTGGATCCAGGGGGATGAACACTGAAGCTTTCTTT.

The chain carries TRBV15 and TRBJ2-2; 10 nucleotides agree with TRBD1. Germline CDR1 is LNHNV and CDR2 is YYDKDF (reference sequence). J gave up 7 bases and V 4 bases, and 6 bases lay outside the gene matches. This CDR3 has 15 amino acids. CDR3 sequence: CATSTRQGASGELFF. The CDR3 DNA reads TGTGCCACCAGCACACGACAGGGGGCGAGCGGGGAGCTGTTTTTT.

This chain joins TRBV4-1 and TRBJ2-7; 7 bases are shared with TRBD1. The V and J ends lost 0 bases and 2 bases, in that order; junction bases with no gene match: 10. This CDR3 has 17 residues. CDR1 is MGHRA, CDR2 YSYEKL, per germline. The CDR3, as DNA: TGCGCCAGCAGCCAAGATAGGGAACAGGGGAGAACCTACGAGCAGTACGTC. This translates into CASSQDREQGRTYEQYV.

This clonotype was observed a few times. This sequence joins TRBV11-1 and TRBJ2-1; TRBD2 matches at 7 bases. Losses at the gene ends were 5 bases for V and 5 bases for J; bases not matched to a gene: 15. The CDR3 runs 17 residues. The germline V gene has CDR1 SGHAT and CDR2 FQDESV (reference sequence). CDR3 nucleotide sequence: TGTGCCAGCAGCCAACCCAGAAGTCGGAGCGGGGACAATGAGCAGTTCTTC. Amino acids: CASSQPRSRSGDNEQFF. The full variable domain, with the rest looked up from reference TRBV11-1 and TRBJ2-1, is EAEVAQSPRYKITEKSQAVAFWCDPISGHATLYWYRQILGQGPELLVQFQDESVVDDSQLPKDRFSAERLKGVDSTLKIQPAELGDSAMYLCASSQPRSRSGDNEQFFGPGTRLTVL.

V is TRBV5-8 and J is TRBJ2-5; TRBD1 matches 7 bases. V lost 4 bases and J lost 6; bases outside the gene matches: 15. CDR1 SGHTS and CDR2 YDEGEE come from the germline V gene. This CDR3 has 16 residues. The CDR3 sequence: CASSMYRGRLGKTQYF. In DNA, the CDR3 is TGTGCCAGCAGCATGTACAGGGGCCGACTGGGGAAGACCCAGTACTTC.

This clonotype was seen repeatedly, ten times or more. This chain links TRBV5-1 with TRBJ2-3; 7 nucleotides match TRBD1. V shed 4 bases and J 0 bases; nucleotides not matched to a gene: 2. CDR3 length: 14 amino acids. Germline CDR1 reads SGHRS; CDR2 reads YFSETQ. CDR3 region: CASSGTVSTDTQYF. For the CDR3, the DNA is TGCGCCAGCAGCGGGACAGTAAGCACAGATACGCAGTATTTT.

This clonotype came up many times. CDR3 residues: CASSQDRGADTQYF. CDR3 DNA sequence: TGTGCCAGCAGCCAAGACAGGGGAGCGGATACGCAGTATTTT. This chain uses TRBV3-1 with TRBJ2-3; D perhaps matches TRBD1 (6 bases). Trimming shortened V by 0 bases and J by 6 bases, and 10 bases separated the two germline ends. Germline V CDR1 and CDR2: LGHDT, YNNKEL (reference sequence). This CDR3 has 14 amino acids.

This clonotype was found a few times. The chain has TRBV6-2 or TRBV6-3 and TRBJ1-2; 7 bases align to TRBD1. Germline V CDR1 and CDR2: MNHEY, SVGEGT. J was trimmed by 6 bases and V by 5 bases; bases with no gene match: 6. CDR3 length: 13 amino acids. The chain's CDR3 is CASSQGQPDGYTF. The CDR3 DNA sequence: TGTGCCAGCAGTCAGGGACAGCCGGATGGCTACACCTTC.

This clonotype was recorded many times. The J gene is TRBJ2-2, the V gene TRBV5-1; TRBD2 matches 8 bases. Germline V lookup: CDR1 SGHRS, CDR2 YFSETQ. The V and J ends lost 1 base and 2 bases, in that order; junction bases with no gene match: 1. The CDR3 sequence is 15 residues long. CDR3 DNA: TGCGCCAGCAGCTTGACTAGCGGAAACACCGGGGAGCTGTTTTTT. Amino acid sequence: CASSLTSGNTGELFF. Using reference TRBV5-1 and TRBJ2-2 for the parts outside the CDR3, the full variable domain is KAGVTQTPRYLIKTRGQQVTLSCSPISGHRSVSWYQQTPGQGLQFLFEYFSETQRNKGNFPGRFSGRQFSNSRSEMNVSTLELGDSALYLCASSLTSGNTGELFFGEGSRLTVL.

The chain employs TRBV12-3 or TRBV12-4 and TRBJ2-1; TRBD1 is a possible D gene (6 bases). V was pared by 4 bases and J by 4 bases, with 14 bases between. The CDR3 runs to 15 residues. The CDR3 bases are TGTGCCAGCAGTTCGACAGGAGCTCTTTACAATGAGCAGTTCTTC. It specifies CASSSTGALYNEQFF.

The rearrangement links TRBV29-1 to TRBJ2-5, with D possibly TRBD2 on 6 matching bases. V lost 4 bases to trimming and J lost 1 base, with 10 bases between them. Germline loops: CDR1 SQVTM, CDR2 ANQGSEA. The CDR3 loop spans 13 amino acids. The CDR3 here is CSVVRGSQETQYF. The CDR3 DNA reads TGCAGCGTTGTTCGGGGGTCCCAAGAGACCCAGTACTTC.

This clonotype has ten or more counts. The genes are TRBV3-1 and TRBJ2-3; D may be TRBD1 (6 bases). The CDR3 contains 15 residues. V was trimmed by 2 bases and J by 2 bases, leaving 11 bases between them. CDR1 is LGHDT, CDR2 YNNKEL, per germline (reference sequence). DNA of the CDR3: TGTGCCAGCAGCCAAACAGGGCTTAACACAGATACGCAGTATTTT. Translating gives CASSQTGLNTDTQYF.

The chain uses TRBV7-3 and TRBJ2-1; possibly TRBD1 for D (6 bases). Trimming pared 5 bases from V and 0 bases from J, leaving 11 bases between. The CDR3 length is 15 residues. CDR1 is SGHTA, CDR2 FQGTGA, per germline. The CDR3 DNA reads TGTGCCAGCAGCAAGGACAGTAACTCCTACAATGAGCAGTTCTTC. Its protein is CASSKDSNSYNEQFF. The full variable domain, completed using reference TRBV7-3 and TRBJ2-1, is GAGVSQTPSNKVTEKGKYVELRCDPISGHTALYWYRQSLGQGPEFLIYFQGTGAADDSGLPNDRFFAVRPEGSVSTLKIQRTERGDSAVYLCASSKDSNSYNEQFFGPGTRLTVL.

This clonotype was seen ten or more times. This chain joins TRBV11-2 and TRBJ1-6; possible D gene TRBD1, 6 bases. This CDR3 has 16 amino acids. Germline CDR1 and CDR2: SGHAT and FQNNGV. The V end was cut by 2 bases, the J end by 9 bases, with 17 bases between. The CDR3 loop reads CASSLMGGPSISPLHF. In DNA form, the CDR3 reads TGTGCCAGCAGCTTAATGGGGGGGCCATCTATTTCACCCCTCCACTTT.

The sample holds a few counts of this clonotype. The CDR3 sequence: CASTGTGGSQPQHF. CDR3 sequence (DNA): TGTGCCAGCACTGGGACAGGGGGTAGTCAGCCCCAGCATTTT. The J gene is TRBJ1-5, the V gene TRBV2; TRBD1 matches at 11 bases. V lost 7 bases and J lost 6; bases outside the gene matches: 5. Germline-derived CDR1 and CDR2 are SNHLY and FYNNEI. This CDR3 is 14 amino acids long.

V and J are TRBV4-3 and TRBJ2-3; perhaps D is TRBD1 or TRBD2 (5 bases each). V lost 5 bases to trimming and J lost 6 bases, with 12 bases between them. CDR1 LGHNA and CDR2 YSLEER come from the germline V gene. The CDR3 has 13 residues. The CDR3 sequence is CASSSQDSDTQYF. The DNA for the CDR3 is TGCGCCAGCAGCTCACAGGACTCGGATACGCAGTATTTT.

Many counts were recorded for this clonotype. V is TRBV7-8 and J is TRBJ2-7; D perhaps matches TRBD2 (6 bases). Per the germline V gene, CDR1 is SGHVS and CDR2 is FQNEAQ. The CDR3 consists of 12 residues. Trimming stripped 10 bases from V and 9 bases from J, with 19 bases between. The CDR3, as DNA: TGTGCCACGGGCGGGAATCCTACGATGCAGTACGTC. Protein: CATGGNPTMQYV.

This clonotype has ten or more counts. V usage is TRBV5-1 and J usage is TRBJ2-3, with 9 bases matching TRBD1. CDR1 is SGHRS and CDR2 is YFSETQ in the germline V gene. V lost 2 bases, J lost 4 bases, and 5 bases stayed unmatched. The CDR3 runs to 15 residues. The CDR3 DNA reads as TGCGCCAGCAGCTTACAGGGGGCCGACGCAGATACGCAGTATTTT. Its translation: CASSLQGADADTQYF.

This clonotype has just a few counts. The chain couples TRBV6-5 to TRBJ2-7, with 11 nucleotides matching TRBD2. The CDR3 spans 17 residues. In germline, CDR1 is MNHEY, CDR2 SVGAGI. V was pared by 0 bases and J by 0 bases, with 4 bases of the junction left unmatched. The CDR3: CASSYSVGLAGSYEQYF. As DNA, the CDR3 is TGTGCCAGCAGTTACTCGGTAGGACTAGCGGGCTCCTACGAGCAGTACTTC.